This TCR beta chain was sequenced for a study of blood T cells in healthy people across ages. Using a J-beta primer mix together with a sample-barcoded 5' primer, a second PCR was run for roughly 7 to 12 cycles. Each cDNA molecule was tagged by a template-switch adaptor that had 12 random nucleotides. Using its own MiXCR run on the 5' RACE reads, TCRdb lists one record per CDR3 protein. The sample carries about 800,000 distinct CDR3 sequences, about 25% recorded once. This clonotype was observed a few times. V was shortened by 8 bases and J by 4 bases, with 15 bases between the two germline ends. The CDR3 contains 14 residues. Germline V CDR1 and CDR2: MNHNS, SASEGT. These data are also associated with another study on T cells of mothers and their children. That paper adds: When the second PCR was run, its M1S primer added sample barcodes and 2-4 random nucleotides. Every mother produced more than 8.5 million TCR beta CDR3 reads, whereas every child provided several million. Related pairs of mothers and children showed slightly higher, non-significant overlap versus unrelated pairs.

Sequenced: blood. The source of this sequence is a boy younger than 18 in good health. The genes are TRBV6-1 and TRBJ1-3; D perhaps matches TRBD1 (6 bases). CDR3 nucleotides: TGTGCCAGCGGAAACTGGGGGCAAGGAAACACCATATATTTT. Translation: CASGNWGQGNTIYF.